The entry that follows covers one T cell receptor (beta chain) sequence. Its antigen is not identified. In each case, RNA was isolated and then reverse transcribed into cDNA as the sequencing template. The assay was immunoSEQ multiplex PCR, and TCRdb's table has in-frame clones only and misses some. The repertoire has 150,000 to 200,000 clones, approximately 49% of them found once; the top ten carry roughly a tenth. This sample was included in a study of CD8+ T cells in alopecia areata. About the research overall: Tofacitinib administration to treated patients was oral, at 5 to 10 mg twice daily. Tofacitinib administration persisted for 6 to 18 months, succeeded by 6 months off drug.

Regarding the study as a whole: Scalp clonality and expanded CD8+ clones among the top 100 were significantly decreased by tofacitinib. Any link of baseline CD8+ expansion to response, resting on one nonresponder, remains uncertain.

Treatment indicated: oral pan-JAK inhibitor, 5-10 mg twice daily. The CDR3 is made up of 13 amino acids. Trimming removed 1 base at V and 6 bases at J, with 10 bases between. From germline, CDR1 is SEHNR and CDR2 FQNEAQ (reference sequence). V and J are TRBV7-9 and TRBJ2-7; D possibly corresponds to TRBD1 (5 bases). This clonotype was obtained from a human donor with alopecia areata. The input for sequencing was CD8+ T cells sorted from blood, taken at week 52, from a patient treated with tofacitinib. This CDR3 is CASSLDSGSEQYF. The CDR3 DNA is TGTGCCAGCAGCTTAGATTCAGGGTCCGAGCAGTACTTC.